A single sample gave rise to the 16 T cell receptor beta chains below, sequenced in a study of cytotoxic CD8 clonotypes in ibrutinib-treated CLL. Measured with immunoSEQ multiplex PCR; TCRdb has only the in-frame clones, and not every one. The sample has approximately 170,000 clones, 88% seen once; the top ten hold roughly 3%. The sample here was PBMCs, taken at disease progression, from a patient treated with ibrutinib. Every receptor here comes from a human donor with chronic lymphocytic leukemia.

CDR3 nucleotide sequence: TGTGCCAGCAGTGAAGCGGCAACAGGGGGCAGGTACACCTTC. Its translation: CASSEAATGGRYTF. This rearrangement joins TRBV6-1 to TRBJ1-2; the match to TRBD1 covers 9 bases. Germline V lookup: CDR1 MNHNS, CDR2 SASEGT. The J segment lost 11 bases and the V segment lost 0 bases, leaving 7 bases of the junction unmatched. This CDR3 is 14 amino acids long.

The chain is built from TRBV2 and TRBJ2-5; TRBD1 matches 8 bases. The CDR3 is 14 amino acids. The V gene end was trimmed by 5 bases and the J gene end by 5 bases; junction bases not matched to a gene: 7. Germline-derived CDR1 and CDR2 are SNHLY and FYNNEI. CDR3 region: CASSPRGQWETQYF. The CDR3 DNA is TGTGCCAGCAGTCCCAGGGGGCAGTGGGAGACCCAGTACTTC.

This chain links TRBV19 with TRBJ2-7; D is undetermined. In germline, CDR1 is LNHDA, CDR2 SQIVND (reference sequence). This CDR3 region has 15 residues. V dropped 0 bases and J dropped 0 bases, with 9 bases sitting between them. CDR3 sequence (DNA): TGTGCCAGTAGTATAGATCGGTCTTCCTCCTACGAGCAGTACTTC. It is translated as CASSIDRSSSYEQYF. Full variable domain (rest looked up from reference TRBV19 and TRBJ2-7): DGGITQSPKYLFRKEGQNVTLSCEQNLNHDAMYWYRQDPGQGLRLIYYSQIVNDFQKGDIAEGYSVSREKKESFPLTVTSAQKNPTAFYLCASSIDRSSSYEQYFGPGTRLTVT.

The V call is TRBV21-1, the J call TRBJ2-7. TRBV21-1 is an annotated pseudogene. The CDR3 is 18 residues long. The CDR3 bases are TGTGCCAGCAGCAAAGCCCTACCCACGGACCGTTTGCCCTACGAGCAGTACTTC. Translating gives CASSKALPTDRLPYEQYF.

This clone appeared a few times. The junction and the germline gene differ at one end; a read error may be behind it. The chain is built from TRBV5-6 and TRBJ1-1; D is unresolved. The CDR3 covers 15 residues. The germline gives CDR1 SGHDT, CDR2 YYEEEE. For the CDR3, the DNA is TGTGCCAGCACCTTGGTCGGGGTCCTGAACACTGAAGCTTTCTTT. Protein product: CASTLVGVLNTEAFF.

The CDR3 DNA sequence: TGTGCCAGCAGCACCCGATTTCGGACTAGCGGAAACACCGGGGAGCTGTTTTTT. Translated: CASSTRFRTSGNTGELFF. The chain combines TRBV7-8 with TRBJ2-2; the match to TRBD2 covers 10 bases. The CDR3 runs 18 residues. Germline assignment: CDR1 SGHVS and CDR2 FQNEAQ. The J segment lost 2 bases and the V segment lost 5 bases, leaving 11 bases of the junction unmatched.

The chain employs TRBV27 and TRBJ1-2, with D unresolved. The CDR3 has 14 amino acids. Germline V CDR1 and CDR2: MNHEY, SMNVEV (reference sequence). The germline V and J ends were trimmed by 3 bases and 8 bases, with 16 bases remaining between them. The CDR3 protein is CASSFGRQLPGYTF. CDR3 DNA: TGTGCCAGCAGTTTTGGCAGACAACTTCCAGGCTACACCTTC.

The chain's CDR3 is CASRRGEKETQYF. The CDR3 nucleotides read TGTGCCAGCAGGCGAGGGGAAAAAGAGACCCAGTACTTC. V gene TRBV6-5 combines with J gene TRBJ2-5, with D perhaps TRBD1 or TRBD2 (5 bases each). CDR3 length: 13 residues. The germline V and J ends were trimmed by 6 bases and 3 bases, with 11 bases remaining between them. Germline values: CDR1 MNHEY, CDR2 SVGAGI.

The gene calls are TRBV18 and TRBJ2-5; D possibly corresponds to TRBD2 (5 bases). The germline V gene encodes CDR1 KGHSH and CDR2 LQKENI. This CDR3 spans 14 amino acids. V was clipped by 0 bases and J by 5 bases, with 10 bases between them. This CDR3 reads CASSPPVDSETQYF. CDR3 DNA: TGTGCCAGCTCACCACCGGTGGACTCGGAGACCCAGTACTTC.

The V call is TRBV6-6, the J call TRBJ1-2; D perhaps matches TRBD1 (5 bases). V shed 5 bases and J shed 5 bases, with 15 bases lying between them. Germline lookup yields CDR1 MNHNY and CDR2 SVGAGI (reference sequence). CDR3 size: 14 residues. CDR3 loop: CASSPPWGLYGYTF. The CDR3 nucleotides read TGTGCCAGCAGTCCCCCGTGGGGCCTTTATGGCTACACCTTC.

This clone showed up just a few times. V gene TRBV2 combines with J gene TRBJ2-1; the match to TRBD2 covers 11 bases. In germline, CDR1 is SNHLY, CDR2 FYNNEI. V dropped 4 bases and J dropped 7; count of bases not matched to a gene: 3. The CDR3 has 14 amino acids. The CDR3 DNA reads as TGTGCCAGCAGTGTTAGCGGGAGGGGGAATGAGCAGTTCTTC. Translation: CASSVSGRGNEQFF.

The chain carries TRBV6-6 and TRBJ2-3; D is perhaps TRBD2 (6 bases). From germline, CDR1 is MNHNY and CDR2 SVGAGI (reference sequence). V lost 2 bases to trimming and J lost 0 bases, with 12 bases between them. The CDR3 is made up of 16 amino acids. The CDR3 here is CASSYGLATSTDTQYF. The DNA of the CDR3 is TGTGCCAGCAGTTACGGTCTAGCGACTAGCACAGATACGCAGTATTTT.

This rearrangement joins TRBV7-2 to TRBJ2-1; D perhaps matches TRBD2 (5 bases). Germline assignment: CDR1 SGHTA and CDR2 FQGNSA. The CDR3 is made up of 14 amino acids. V was trimmed by 5 bases and J by 10 bases, leaving 18 bases between them. CDR3 loop: CASSPAYLAREQFF. The CDR3, as DNA: TGTGCCAGCAGCCCAGCTTACCTAGCTAGGGAGCAGTTCTTC.

This chain joins TRBV11-2 and TRBJ2-2; D possibly corresponds to TRBD2 (6 bases). From germline, CDR1 is SGHAT and CDR2 FQNNGV. V was trimmed by 5 bases and J by 3 bases, leaving 10 bases between them. This CDR3 has 14 residues. The CDR3 coding sequence is TGTGCCAGCAGCCTCAAGCGGGACACCGGGGAGCTGTTTTTT. It codes for CASSLKRDTGELFF.

The CDR3 DNA reads as TGTGCCAGCAGCTTGGGACAGGGACTTTACAATGAGCAGTTCTTC. Translated: CASSLGQGLYNEQFF. The chain joins TRBV7-9 to TRBJ2-1; 9 bases fit TRBD1. The CDR3 contains 15 residues. Per the germline V gene, CDR1 is SEHNR and CDR2 is FQNEAQ (reference sequence). V lost 3 bases to trimming and J lost 4 bases; unmatched junction nucleotides: 4.

The V and J genes are TRBV19 and TRBJ1-5; 7 bases line up with TRBD1. Germline V gene lookup returns CDR1 LNHDA and CDR2 SQIVND (reference sequence). This CDR3 is 17 amino acids long. The V segment lost 1 base and the J segment 1 base; nucleotides outside the gene matches: 7. The CDR3 sequence: CASSIAGTESSNQPQHF. In DNA, the CDR3 is TGTGCCAGTAGTATAGCCGGGACAGAATCCAGCAATCAGCCCCAGCATTTT.